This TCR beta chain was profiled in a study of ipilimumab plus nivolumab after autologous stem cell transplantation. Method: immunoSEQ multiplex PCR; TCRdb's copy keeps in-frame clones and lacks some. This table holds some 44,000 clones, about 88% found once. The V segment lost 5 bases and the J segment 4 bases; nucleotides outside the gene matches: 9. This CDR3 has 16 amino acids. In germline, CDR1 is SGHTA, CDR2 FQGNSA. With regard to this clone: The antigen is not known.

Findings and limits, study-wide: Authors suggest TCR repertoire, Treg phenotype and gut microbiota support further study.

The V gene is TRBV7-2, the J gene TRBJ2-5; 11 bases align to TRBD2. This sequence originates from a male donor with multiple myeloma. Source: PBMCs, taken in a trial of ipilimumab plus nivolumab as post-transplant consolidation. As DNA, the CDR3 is TGTGCCAGCAGCCCCAGGGGCGGACTAGCGGGAGAGACCCAGTACTTC. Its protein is CASSPRGGLAGETQYF.